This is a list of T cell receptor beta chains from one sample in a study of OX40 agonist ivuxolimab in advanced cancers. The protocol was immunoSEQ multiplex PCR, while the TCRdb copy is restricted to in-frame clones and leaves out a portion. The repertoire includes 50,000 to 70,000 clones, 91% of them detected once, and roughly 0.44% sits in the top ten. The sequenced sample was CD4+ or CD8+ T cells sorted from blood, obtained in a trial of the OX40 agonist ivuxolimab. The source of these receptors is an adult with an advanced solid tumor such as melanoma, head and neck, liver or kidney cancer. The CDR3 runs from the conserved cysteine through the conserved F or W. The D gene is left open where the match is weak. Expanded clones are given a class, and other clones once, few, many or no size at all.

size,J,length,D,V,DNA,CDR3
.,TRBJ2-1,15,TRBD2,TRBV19,TGTGCCAGTAGCGGATCCTACAGCGGGAGAAATGAGCAGTTCTTC,CASSGSYSGRNEQFF
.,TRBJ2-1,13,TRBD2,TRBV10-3,TGTGCCATGGGGCTAGCGGGGAGGAATGAGCAGTTCTTC,CAMGLAGRNEQFF
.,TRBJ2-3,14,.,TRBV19,TGTGCCAGTAAGAGGGATCCCGAGGGAGATACGCAGTATTTT,CASKRDPEGDTQYF
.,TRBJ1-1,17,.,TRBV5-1,TGCGCCAGCAGCTTGGCTAGTCCTCCAGGGCGGAACACTGAAGCTTTCTTT,CASSLASPPGRNTEAFF
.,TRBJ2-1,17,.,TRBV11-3,TGTGCCAGCAGCTTAGCGCTAGGGCGGGCGGGGAACAATGAGCAGTTCTTC,CASSLALGRAGNNEQFF
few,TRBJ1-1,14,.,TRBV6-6,TGTGCCAGCAGACCCCGTCTGGGTGGCACTGAAGCTTTCTTT,CASRPRLGGTEAFF
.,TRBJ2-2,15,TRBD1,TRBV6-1,TGTGCCAGCAGATTACAGGGGGCGAGCACCGGGGAGCTGTTTTTT,CASRLQGASTGELFF
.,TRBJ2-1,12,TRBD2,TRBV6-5,TGTGCCAGTAGCGGGAGTTTCAATGAGCAGTTCTTC,CASSGSFNEQFF
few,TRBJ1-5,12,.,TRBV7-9,TGTGCCAGCAGCCTAGGGGTTCAGCCCCAGCATTTT,CASSLGVQPQHF
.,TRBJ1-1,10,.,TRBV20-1,TGCAGTGCTACGGACACTGAAGCTTTCTTT,CSATDTEAFF
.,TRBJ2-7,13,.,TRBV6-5,TGTGCCAGCAGTCAGCAGGGGAGCTACGAGCAGTACTTC,CASSQQGSYEQYF
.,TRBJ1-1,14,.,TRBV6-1,TGTGCCAGCAGTGGACATTCAGGCAACACTGAAGCTTTCTTT,CASSGHSGNTEAFF
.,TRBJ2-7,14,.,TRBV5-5,TGTGCCAGCAGCTCAGAGGGAGGACCCTACGAGCAGTACTTC,CASSSEGGPYEQYF
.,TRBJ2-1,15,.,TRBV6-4,TGTGCCAGCAGTGTAGAACAGAGCTCCTACAATGAGCAGTTCTTC,CASSVEQSSYNEQFF